The rows below give T cell receptor beta chains drawn from one sample of a study of T cells after yellow fever vaccination. One entry per CDR3 protein results from TCRdb running MiXCR on the 5' RACE reads. The data contain 50,000 to 75,000 distinct CDR3 sequences, 5% to 6.5% of them seen just once; the ten biggest clones take up roughly 28%. The sequences come from PBMCs, either bulk or a sorted T-cell subset (CD4+, CD8+, memory, or dextramer-sorted; not recorded which), collected on the day of the yellow fever booster vaccination. These receptors came from a man between 18 and 29 years old who received the YFV17D yellow fever vaccine. Each CDR3 is given with its conserved first and last residue. Each record gives: V gene, clone size, J gene, D gene, CDR3 DNA, CDR3 protein. The D gene is left open where the match is weak. Part of the rows lack a size; the others show once, few, many or a class for expanded clones.

>TRBV4-1|many|TRBJ2-3|-
TGCGCCAGCAGCCCCCTTGGCGCAGCTAGCACAGATACGCAGTATTTT
CASSPLGAASTDTQYF
>TRBV3-1|few|TRBJ2-3|-
TGTGCCAGCAGCCAAGTGCTATATTCTAGCACAGATACGCAGTATTTT
CASSQVLYSSTDTQYF
>TRBV6-2/TRBV6-3|few|TRBJ1-5|TRBD1
TGTGCCAGCAGCCGGACAGGGGCCCTCAATCAGCCCCAGCATTTT
CASSRTGALNQPQHF
>TRBV5-5|few|TRBJ2-5|TRBD1
TGTGCCAGCAGCTACCACCAGGGACAGGGGGCGGGTGAGACCCAGTACTTC
CASSYHQGQGAGETQYF
>TRBV3-1|-|TRBJ2-6|-
TGTGCCAGCAGCCCAAACAGCTCCCCTGGGGCCAACGTCCTGACTTTC
CASSPNSSPGANVLTF
>TRBV13|-|TRBJ2-1|-
TGTGCCAGCAGCTCGGGACGGCAAGACAATGAGCAGTTCTTC
CASSSGRQDNEQFF
>TRBV12-3/TRBV12-4|many|TRBJ2-7|-
TGTGCCAGCAGTTTGGCGGGACTCGAGCAGTACTTC
CASSLAGLEQYF
>TRBV9|many|TRBJ2-2|TRBD1
TGTGCCAGCAGCCCCCGACTCGGACAGGGGGGACCCGGGGAGCTGTTTTTT
CASSPRLGQGGPGELFF
>TRBV11-2|many|TRBJ2-1|-
TGTGCCAGCAGCTCGACAGTCCAAACCTACAATGAGCAGTTCTTC
CASSSTVQTYNEQFF
>TRBV18|-|TRBJ2-5|-
TGTGCCAGCTCACTCCTCGGGCGGGGCCCACAAGAGACCCAGTACTTC
CASSLLGRGPQETQYF
>TRBV12-3/TRBV12-4|-|TRBJ1-4|-
TGTGCCAGCAGTTCCCCCAGGGGTTCAACTAATGAAAAACTGTTTTTT
CASSSPRGSTNEKLFF
>TRBV6-6|-|TRBJ1-5|-
TGTGCCAGCAGAGTACCGAACTATAGCAATCAGCCCCAGCATTTT
CASRVPNYSNQPQHF
>TRBV29-1|few|TRBJ1-2|-
TGCAGCGTTGTTTTAGTTAACTATGGCTACACCTTC
CSVVLVNYGYTF
>TRBV20-1|many|TRBJ2-1|TRBD2
TGCAGTGCTAGAGACCGCTTCCTAGCGGTCTCCTACAATGAGCAGTTCTTC
CSARDRFLAVSYNEQFF
>TRBV7-2|many|TRBJ2-2|-
TGTGCCAGCAGCTTAAGCGGACCGAACACCGGGGAGCTGTTTTTT
CASSLSGPNTGELFF
>TRBV29-1|many|TRBJ1-2|-
TGCAGCGTTCTGGACGGGGAATTCTATGGCTACACCTTC
CSVLDGEFYGYTF
>TRBV19|few|TRBJ1-6|-
TGTGCCACCTCCCAGGGGCAGGGGACTTCACCCCTCCACTTT
CATSQGQGTSPLHF
>TRBV4-1|many|TRBJ2-7|-
TGCGCCAGCAGCCAACCGGACGTGGGGGCCGAGCAGTACTTC
CASSQPDVGAEQYF
>TRBV12-3/TRBV12-4|many|TRBJ2-1|TRBD1
TGTGCCAGCAGCCCCCCGGGACAGGGGGACAATGAGCAGTTCTTC
CASSPPGQGDNEQFF
>TRBV2|-|TRBJ2-5|-
TGTGCCAGCAGCCAAGGGGGGACCCAGTACTTC
CASSQGGTQYF
>TRBV2|many|TRBJ2-3|-
TGTGCCAGCACCCCGGGGTACGAAACAGATACGCAGTATTTT
CASTPGYETDTQYF
>TRBV7-2|few|TRBJ2-1|-
TGTGCCAGCAGCTTGAACAGAAACAATGAGCAGTTCTTC
CASSLNRNNEQFF
>TRBV12-3/TRBV12-4|many|TRBJ2-4|-
TGTGCCAGCACTTCTCCCGGCAGGGCCAAAAACATTCAGTACTTC
CASTSPGRAKNIQYF
>TRBV20-1|few|TRBJ1-2|-
TGCAGTGCTAGTAACTATGGCTACACCTTC
CSASNYGYTF
>TRBV6-5|-|TRBJ2-6|-
TGTGCCAGCAGTTATTTGAGGGCTGGGGCCAACGTCCTGACTTTC
CASSYLRAGANVLTF
>TRBV6-2/TRBV6-3|many|TRBJ2-5|TRBD2
TGTGCCAGCAGTGCACCCCTAGCGGGCTCAACAGGGACCCAGTACTTC
CASSAPLAGSTGTQYF
>TRBV5-4|few|TRBJ2-3|TRBD2
TGTGCCAGCAGCTTGGCTACTAGCGGAGGCACAGATACGCAGTATTTT
CASSLATSGGTDTQYF
>TRBV5-1|many|TRBJ2-7|TRBD1
TGCGCCAGCACCCCTCTGACAGGGGCCCACGAGCAGTACTTC
CASTPLTGAHEQYF
>TRBV29-1|many|TRBJ1-2|-
TGCAGCGACGACCGGGACGGTGGCTACACCTTC
CSDDRDGGYTF
>TRBV29-1|many|TRBJ2-5|TRBD1
TGCAGCGTTGAACAGGCAGGGGGTGGGGAGACCCAGTACTTC
CSVEQAGGGETQYF
>TRBV5-1|few|TRBJ2-7|-
TGCGCCAGCAGCACGGACCTAGTCTCCTACGAGCAGTACTTC
CASSTDLVSYEQYF
>TRBV7-6|many|TRBJ2-7|TRBD1
TGTGCCAGCAGCTCCCTACCCGGGACAGGTCCCTACGAGCAGTACTTC
CASSSLPGTGPYEQYF
>TRBV9|few|TRBJ1-2|-
TGTGCCAGCAGCGTAGAGGCAAGCTATGGCTACACCTTC
CASSVEASYGYTF
>TRBV7-9|many|TRBJ2-1|-
TGTGCCAGCACCGCCGGGACCCCAGAGCAGTTCTTC
CASTAGTPEQFF
>TRBV7-2|many|TRBJ2-1|TRBD1
TGTGCCAGCAGCTTTGACAGGGCAACCTACAATGAGCAGTTCTTC
CASSFDRATYNEQFF
>TRBV7-3|many|TRBJ2-7|-
TGTGCCAGCAGCTTGGGGGCAGGGTCCTACGAGCAGTACTTC
CASSLGAGSYEQYF
>TRBV6-5|-|TRBJ2-7|TRBD1
TGTGCCAGCAGTTACGGGACAGGGGGCAACGAGCAGTACTTC
CASSYGTGGNEQYF
>TRBV7-6|many|TRBJ2-2|-
TGTGCCAGCAGCTTAGTCTTTGTGGGGGCCCCTCCGAACACCGGGGAGCTGTTTTTT
CASSLVFVGAPPNTGELFF
>TRBV19|few|TRBJ2-2|TRBD1
TGTGCCAGTAGTATCCCGCGGACAGGGGTAGCCGGGGAGCTGTTTTTT
CASSIPRTGVAGELFF
>TRBV6-6|many|TRBJ2-3|-
TGTGCCAGCAGTTATACCTCCGGAGGACAGCGTCTCACAGATACGCAGTATTTT
CASSYTSGGQRLTDTQYF
>TRBV7-9|many|TRBJ2-7|-
TGTGCCAGCCAAGGAGGGAGCTCCTACGAGCAGTACTTC
CASQGGSSYEQYF